A selection of T cell receptor beta chains follows, all from one sample in a study of T cell responses to AZD1222 COVID-19 vaccine. The data were produced by immunoSEQ multiplex PCR, yet TCRdb's version contains in-frame clones alone and is incomplete. The sample records around 54,000 clones, 80% to 90% being singletons. Source: peripheral blood, taken 28 days after the second AZD1222 dose. Source of these receptors: an adult who received the AZD1222 COVID-19 vaccine. Each CDR3 is given without its conserved first and last residue. Each record gives: V gene, J gene, CDR3 length, CDR3 protein.

V gene: TRBV27
J gene: TRBJ1-5
CDR3 length: 12
CDR3 protein: ASKSGYSNQPQH

V gene: TRBV18
J gene: TRBJ2-7
CDR3 length: 13
CDR3 protein: ASSLEAPQSGEQY

V gene: TRBV19
J gene: TRBJ2-1
CDR3 length: 17
CDR3 protein: ASSILGTGGAASYNEQF

V gene: TRBV27
J gene: TRBJ1-1
CDR3 length: 11
CDR3 protein: ASSVRGYTEAF

V gene: TRBV4-1
J gene: TRBJ2-1
CDR3 length: 18
CDR3 protein: ASSQGGRASGKLSYNEQF

V gene: TRBV28
J gene: TRBJ1-3
CDR3 length: 11
CDR3 protein: ATQMGGGNTIY

V gene: TRBV29-1
J gene: TRBJ1-4
CDR3 length: 12
CDR3 protein: SVAYGNSNEKLF

V gene: TRBV6-6
J gene: TRBJ2-7
CDR3 length: 12
CDR3 protein: ASSDGREAYEQY

V gene: TRBV28
J gene: TRBJ1-3
CDR3 length: 13
CDR3 protein: ASINQGGGGNTIY

V gene: TRBV18
J gene: TRBJ2-7
CDR3 length: 12
CDR3 protein: ASSPDTGGYEQY

V gene: TRBV5-1
J gene: TRBJ2-7
CDR3 length: 13
CDR3 protein: ASSLGNSGVYEQY

V gene: TRBV7-8
J gene: TRBJ2-2
CDR3 length: 14
CDR3 protein: ASSPAGPGDTGELF

V gene: TRBV7-2
J gene: TRBJ2-5
CDR3 length: 9
CDR3 protein: ASSPQETQY

V gene: TRBV7-2
J gene: TRBJ2-7
CDR3 length: 11
CDR3 protein: ASSSAGGYEQY

V gene: TRBV5-5
J gene: TRBJ2-5
CDR3 length: 13
CDR3 protein: ASTRLAGPRGTQY

V gene: TRBV7-8
J gene: TRBJ1-5
CDR3 length: 14
CDR3 protein: ASSLSGTGYYQPQH

V gene: TRBV5-6
J gene: TRBJ2-3
CDR3 length: 13
CDR3 protein: ASSPGGPITDTQY

V gene: TRBV19
J gene: TRBJ1-5
CDR3 length: 13
CDR3 protein: ASKAADTSNQPQH

V gene: TRBV3-1/TRBV3-2
J gene: TRBJ1-2
CDR3 length: 10
CDR3 protein: ASSNYNYGYT

V gene: TRBV5-1
J gene: TRBJ1-2
CDR3 length: 12
CDR3 protein: ASSLATGRDGYT

V gene: TRBV28
J gene: TRBJ2-7
CDR3 length: 11
CDR3 protein: ASKWGNTYEQY

V gene: TRBV6-1
J gene: TRBJ1-4
CDR3 length: 12
CDR3 protein: ASSEQAYGEKLF

V gene: TRBV5-1
J gene: TRBJ2-7
CDR3 length: 12
CDR3 protein: ASSLATESYEQY

V gene: TRBV6-5
J gene: TRBJ1-2
CDR3 length: 13
CDR3 protein: ASSLAVDRAYGYT

V gene: TRBV19
J gene: TRBJ2-7
CDR3 length: 14
CDR3 protein: ASSTPRTASGDEQY

V gene: TRBV7-2
J gene: TRBJ2-7
CDR3 length: 13
CDR3 protein: ASSSSSGGLTEQY

V gene: TRBV30
J gene: TRBJ1-5
CDR3 length: 10
CDR3 protein: AWSAGGQPQH

V gene: TRBV28
J gene: TRBJ2-3
CDR3 length: 16
CDR3 protein: ASSKTSGRAPDTDTQY

V gene: TRBV12-3/TRBV12-4
J gene: TRBJ1-2
CDR3 length: 11
CDR3 protein: ASIFTGAYGYT

V gene: TRBV7-6
J gene: TRBJ2-6
CDR3 length: 13
CDR3 protein: ASSSRVAGANVLT

V gene: TRBV6-5
J gene: TRBJ1-2
CDR3 length: 13
CDR3 protein: ASSYSPQGESGYT

V gene: TRBV9
J gene: TRBJ2-1
CDR3 length: 14
CDR3 protein: ASSTRLEGWHNEQF

V gene: TRBV2
J gene: TRBJ2-3
CDR3 length: 12
CDR3 protein: ASSLHLLADTQY

V gene: TRBV7-8
J gene: TRBJ1-1
CDR3 length: 14
CDR3 protein: ASSLVPAAANTEAF

V gene: TRBV6-5
J gene: TRBJ2-7
CDR3 length: 13
CDR3 protein: ASSYLGEGRYEQY

V gene: TRBV6-5
J gene: TRBJ2-4
CDR3 length: 11
CDR3 protein: ASSYSSGNIQY

V gene: TRBV7-2
J gene: TRBJ2-1
CDR3 length: 9
CDR3 protein: ASSLMNEQF

V gene: TRBV28
J gene: TRBJ2-7
CDR3 length: 8
CDR3 protein: ASGVYEQY

V gene: TRBV24-1
J gene: TRBJ2-7
CDR3 length: 11
CDR3 protein: ATSDSSRLEQY

V gene: TRBV7-9
J gene: TRBJ1-6
CDR3 length: 13
CDR3 protein: ASSVGQGNNSPLH

V gene: TRBV18
J gene: TRBJ1-6
CDR3 length: 12
CDR3 protein: ASSPDSSYSPLH

V gene: TRBV28
J gene: TRBJ1-4
CDR3 length: 14
CDR3 protein: ASSPWGQGDNEKLF

V gene: TRBV19
J gene: TRBJ2-3
CDR3 length: 12
CDR3 protein: ASNLGTKADTQY

V gene: TRBV28
J gene: TRBJ2-7
CDR3 length: 14
CDR3 protein: ASSLSAAGGVDEQY

V gene: TRBV7-8
J gene: TRBJ2-2
CDR3 length: 13
CDR3 protein: ASSPRGSATGELF

V gene: TRBV7-2
J gene: TRBJ1-3
CDR3 length: 13
CDR3 protein: ASSLTELSGNTIY

V gene: TRBV11-2
J gene: TRBJ2-7
CDR3 length: 12
CDR3 protein: ASSLSGPRNEQY

V gene: TRBV19
J gene: TRBJ2-7
CDR3 length: 9
CDR3 protein: ASSTGYEQY

V gene: TRBV19
J gene: TRBJ2-7
CDR3 length: 11
CDR3 protein: ASSRRGWNEQY

V gene: TRBV7-8
J gene: TRBJ2-4
CDR3 length: 14
CDR3 protein: ASSLAAGGTKNIQY

V gene: TRBV3-1/TRBV3-2
J gene: TRBJ1-4
CDR3 length: 10
CDR3 protein: ASSLLNEKLF

V gene: TRBV6-6
J gene: TRBJ2-1
CDR3 length: 12
CDR3 protein: ASRRDGNYNEQF

V gene: TRBV5-5
J gene: TRBJ2-3
CDR3 length: 11
CDR3 protein: ASSAKGGDTQY

V gene: TRBV11-2
J gene: TRBJ1-3
CDR3 length: 14
CDR3 protein: ASSPEVWGSGNTIY

V gene: TRBV19
J gene: TRBJ1-2
CDR3 length: 11
CDR3 protein: ASSGDRPGGYT

V gene: TRBV30
J gene: TRBJ1-4
CDR3 length: 14
CDR3 protein: AWSQQTAGWNEKLF

V gene: TRBV19
J gene: TRBJ2-4
CDR3 length: 13
CDR3 protein: ASSPLQGAKNIQY